A selection of T cell receptor beta chains follows, all from one sample in a study of immune heterogeneity within non-small cell lung tumors. TCRdb recomputed calls from the multiplex PCR reads with MiXCR, one row per CDR3 protein. The sample holds approximately 4,500 distinct CDR3 sequences, 20% to 25% seen once. The sequenced material came from lung tumor tissue. Source of these receptors: a man in his 60s with non-small cell lung cancer. The CDR3 runs from the conserved cysteine through the conserved F or W. Each record gives: clone size, J gene, D gene, V gene, CDR3 DNA, CDR3 protein. D genes are given only for firm matches. The size of a clone is reported for some rows only, either as once, few or many, or as a class for expanded clones.

few	TRBJ1-6	NA	TRBV4-3	TGCGCCAGCAGCCAATTGCAAACTGCGAATTCACCCCTCCACTTT	CASSQLQTANSPLHF
NA	TRBJ2-7	TRBD1	TRBV6-1	TGTGCCAGCAGTTCCACAGGGGGCCTGGCTGGCTACGAGCAGTACTTC	CASSSTGGLAGYEQYF
NA	TRBJ2-2	TRBD1	TRBV24-1	TGTGCCACCCAGGGACAGGGGACAACCGGGGAGCTGTTTTTT	CATQGQGTTGELFF
NA	TRBJ2-7	TRBD2	TRBV2	TGTGCCAGCATCCCCGGGGGGAGGTCGTTCGAGCAGTACTTC	CASIPGGRSFEQYF
once	TRBJ2-3	NA	TRBV28	TGTGCCAGCAGAAACCTCGGAAGCGCTGGAGATACGCAGTATTTT	CASRNLGSAGDTQYF
NA	TRBJ2-1	NA	TRBV27	TGTGCCAGCAGTTTATCACCGGGACGGCGCAATGAGCAGTTCTTC	CASSLSPGRRNEQFF
NA	TRBJ2-6	NA	TRBV20-1	TGCAGTGCTAGCAGCTCTGGGGCCAACGTCCTGACTTTC	CSASSSGANVLTF
NA	TRBJ2-3	NA	TRBV7-7	TGTGCTAGCAGCTTAGCCGAGGCAGATACGCAGTATTTT	CASSLAEADTQYF
large	TRBJ2-7	NA	TRBV27	TGTGCCAGCAAACCTTTGGGGCTAACCCCCTACGAGCAGTACTTC	CASKPLGLTPYEQYF
few	TRBJ2-3	TRBD2	TRBV20-1	TGCAGTGCTATAAGGGAGGGGAGCACAGATACGCAGTATTTT	CSAIREGSTDTQYF
NA	TRBJ2-1	TRBD2	TRBV6-1	TGTGCCAGCAGTGAGGGCCTAGCGGTGGTGTACAATGAGCAGTTCTTC	CASSEGLAVVYNEQFF
medium-sized	TRBJ2-3	TRBD2	TRBV14	TGTGCCAGCAGCCATGTAAGCCGACTAGCGGGAGGCCATAGCACAGATACGCAGTATTTT	CASSHVSRLAGGHSTDTQYF
few	TRBJ2-5	NA	TRBV9	TGTGCCAGCAGCGTAGGGGATATCGGGTCCGGAGAGACCCAGTACTTC	CASSVGDIGSGETQYF
NA	TRBJ2-7	NA	TRBV28	TGTGCCAGCAGTATAATGACAGGTGAATCTTACGAGCAGTACTTC	CASSIMTGESYEQYF
NA	TRBJ2-1	NA	TRBV9	TGTGCCAGCAGCACCCAGGGGACGACGGTCAATGAGCAGTTCTTC	CASSTQGTTVNEQFF
NA	TRBJ2-7	NA	TRBV12-3/TRBV12-4	TGTCCCAGCAGTACCACCGGAATAGCGGACCTCTCCTACGAGCAGTACTTC	CPSSTTGIADLSYEQYF
medium-sized	TRBJ2-5	NA	TRBV11-3	TGTGCCAGCAGCTTAGGGAGTTCTAAGACCCAGTACTTC	CASSLGSSKTQYF
medium-sized	TRBJ2-7	NA	TRBV5-1	TGCGCCAGCAGCTTCAGGGATTCCTACGAGCAGTACTTC	CASSFRDSYEQYF
medium-sized	TRBJ2-7	NA	TRBV5-1	TGCGCCAGCAGCTTGTCACAGGGAAACGAGCAGTACTTC	CASSLSQGNEQYF
NA	TRBJ1-2	NA	TRBV5-6	TGTGCCAGCAGCCCCCCCCGAGCGGAGTATGGCTACACCTTC	CASSPPRAEYGYTF
NA	TRBJ1-4	NA	TRBV28	TGTGCCAGCAGTTTATGGCAGTTTAATGAAAAACTGTTTTTT	CASSLWQFNEKLFF
medium-sized	TRBJ1-1	NA	TRBV5-8	TGTGCCAGCAGCTTTCCCCGGGCGAACACTGAAGCTTTCTTT	CASSFPRANTEAFF
medium-sized	TRBJ1-5	NA	TRBV19	TGTGCCAGTAGTAGGGACGGAAATCAGCCCCAGCATTTT	CASSRDGNQPQHF
medium-sized	TRBJ2-7	TRBD2	TRBV6-1	TGTGCCAGCACCATATTGGGAGGGTCTAACGAGCAGTACTTC	CASTILGGSNEQYF
NA	TRBJ1-3	TRBD1	TRBV9	TGTGCCAGCAGCTCTCCGGGACAGGGTGACACCATATATTTT	CASSSPGQGDTIYF
NA	TRBJ2-7	TRBD2	TRBV19	TGTGCCAGTAGTATAGGACTAGCGGATTACGAGCAGTACTTC	CASSIGLADYEQYF
medium-sized	TRBJ2-7	NA	TRBV19	TGTGCCAGTAGTCCTCGGGACTTTTCGTCCTACGAGCAGTACTTC	CASSPRDFSSYEQYF
medium-sized	TRBJ2-3	TRBD2	TRBV20-1	TGCAGTGCCACTCTAGCGGGAGGGCGCACAGATACGCAGTATTTT	CSATLAGGRTDTQYF
medium-sized	TRBJ2-7	TRBD1	TRBV7-3	TGTGCCAGCAGCTTAGGAGGACAGGGTCACGAGCAGTACTTC	CASSLGGQGHEQYF
NA	TRBJ1-3	NA	TRBV4-2	TGTGCGGCCGGCGTGGCCTCTGGAAACACCATATATTTT	CAAGVASGNTIYF
NA	TRBJ2-1	TRBD1	TRBV9	TGTGCCAGCAGCGTAGCCTGGACAGGGCCCTACAATGAGCAGTTCTTC	CASSVAWTGPYNEQFF
NA	TRBJ2-5	TRBD2	TRBV20-1	TGCAGTGCTAGAGCCTCATGGGAGGGGGAGACCCAGTACTTC	CSARASWEGETQYF
NA	TRBJ2-7	TRBD2	TRBV12-3/TRBV12-4	TGTGCCAGCAGTCCGGGGGGGGCACGGTACGAGCAGTACTTC	CASSPGGARYEQYF
few	TRBJ2-7	NA	TRBV3-1	TGTGCCAGCAGCTCCAAGAACAACATACTCTCTGACGAGCAGTACTTC	CASSSKNNILSDEQYF
medium-sized	TRBJ2-2	NA	TRBV6-1	TGTGCCAGCAGACGAGACAGGGCGGGGGACACCGGGGAGCTGTTTTTT	CASRRDRAGDTGELFF
NA	TRBJ2-2	TRBD2	TRBV6-4	TGTGCCAGCAGTGATGTAACGGGAGGAGCAGGGACCGGGGAGCTGTTTTTT	CASSDVTGGAGTGELFF
large	TRBJ1-6	TRBD1	TRBV19	TGTGCCAGTAGTACAGGGGGTTCTAATTCACCCCTCCACTTT	CASSTGGSNSPLHF
NA	TRBJ1-5	TRBD1	TRBV24-1	TGTGCCACCAGTGATCGCACAGGGGGCCCAAATCAGCCCCAGCATTTT	CATSDRTGGPNQPQHF
few	TRBJ1-4	NA	TRBV7-2	TGTGCCAGCAGCTTGTGGGACACAACTAATGAAAAACTGTTTTTT	CASSLWDTTNEKLFF
large	TRBJ2-7	NA	TRBV18	TGTGCCAGCTCATCGTCGCAGGGAGGCGAGCAGTACTTC	CASSSSQGGEQYF
few	TRBJ2-5	NA	TRBV7-3	TGTGCCAGCAGCTTAAACGGGGGAGCACGAGAGACCCAGTACTTC	CASSLNGGARETQYF
NA	TRBJ2-5	NA	TRBV29-1	TGCAGCGCGAGGACACCGGGTGCGTCGACCCAGTACTTC	CSARTPGASTQYF
NA	TRBJ2-7	NA	TRBV4-1	TGCGCCAGCAGCCAAGTAGCGAAGGGACTCCACGAGCAGTACTTC	CASSQVAKGLHEQYF
few	TRBJ2-1	NA	TRBV24-1	TGTGCCACCAGTGACAGTACGGCTGAGCAGTTCTTC	CATSDSTAEQFF
NA	TRBJ2-1	TRBD2	TRBV9	TGTGCCAGCAGCGTAGAGGAGACTAGCGGTACTGATGAGCAGTTCTTC	CASSVEETSGTDEQFF
few	TRBJ2-1	NA	TRBV19	TGTGCCAGTAGTCCTGGGAATGAGCAGTTCTTC	CASSPGNEQFF